A selection of T cell receptor beta chains follows, all from one sample in a study of T-cell memory formation after mild COVID-19. TCRdb independently ran MiXCR on the 5' RACE reads; one entry per CDR3 protein. The sample has 120,000 to 150,000 distinct CDR3 sequences; approximately 6% are singletons. Material: PBMCs or a T cell subset sorted from them (not recorded which). All receptors come from an adult woman who had mild COVID-19 (a few samples of this study predate the infection). Cell type and time point are not known. The conserved cysteine and the conserved F or W are not part of the CDR3 here. Rows may omit the clone size; those that give it use once, few, many or a size class.

V gene,J gene,clone size,CDR3 protein
TRBV3-1,TRBJ2-1,NA,ASSHSNLDEQF
TRBV5-1,TRBJ2-7,many,ASSFAGGSGEQY
TRBV6-1,TRBJ1-5,NA,ASSGSFGTGFQPQH
TRBV30,TRBJ1-5,many,AWGTGAPSNQPQH
TRBV2,TRBJ2-5,many,ASSEADFRPLQETQY
TRBV7-2,TRBJ2-7,many,ASSPGHEQY
TRBV7-2,TRBJ2-7,many,ASSFGGTQTSYEQY
TRBV18,TRBJ2-7,many,ASSPPVSLAGTEYEQY
TRBV4-2,TRBJ2-7,many,ASSRTRDSSYEQY
TRBV24-1,TRBJ2-1,NA,ATSKGGSSYNEQF
TRBV25-1,TRBJ1-1,few,ASSEGTEAF
TRBV4-1,TRBJ2-7,many,ASSLELAGGSYEQY
TRBV7-2,TRBJ2-6,many,ASSLGGQPGANVLT
TRBV23-1,TRBJ2-7,many,ASVGLGGQY
TRBV7-6,TRBJ1-2,NA,ASSLGRGQGFVNYGYT
TRBV7-9,TRBJ2-7,NA,ASSLKRGSRLNEQY
TRBV12-3/TRBV12-4,TRBJ1-5,few,ASSYRVSVLRGPYSNQPQH
TRBV5-6,TRBJ2-7,NA,ASSLYPAGSSYEQY
TRBV7-9,TRBJ1-6,NA,ASSLRGANSPLH
TRBV20-1,TRBJ1-5,NA,SARDVRGPRDQPQH
TRBV30,TRBJ2-2,many,AWARQVDTGELF
TRBV4-1,TRBJ2-1,NA,ASSQGPGIGPQF
TRBV4-1,TRBJ2-4,many,ASSQEWSASGNIQY
TRBV24-1,TRBJ2-7,many,ATSDFEGSGEQY
TRBV5-1,TRBJ1-1,NA,ASSPRVGENTEAF
TRBV7-9,TRBJ2-1,few,ASRAASNEQF
TRBV20-1,TRBJ2-5,NA,SARKAGGPQETQY
TRBV30,TRBJ2-1,many,AWRAGKGLRHNEQF
TRBV12-3/TRBV12-4,TRBJ2-3,many,ASRKWTSGRASDTQY
TRBV27,TRBJ1-5,many,ASSLAGYSNQPQH
TRBV2,TRBJ1-5,NA,ASTAQENLNQPQH
TRBV6-5,TRBJ1-1,few,ASSYDGTAVHTEAF
TRBV5-1,TRBJ2-5,few,ASRETSGKWETQY
TRBV5-1,TRBJ2-2,many,ASSLAGGPRTGELF
TRBV24-1,TRBJ2-1,NA,ATSDTRNEQF
TRBV7-9,TRBJ1-1,few,ASSLDDPNTEAF
TRBV20-1,TRBJ2-1,NA,SARDGRSLHNEQF
TRBV16,TRBJ2-3,many,ASSQQGADTQY
TRBV7-3,TRBJ1-6,few,ASSFGRNSPLH
TRBV10-3,TRBJ2-7,many,AISDSAMGQY
TRBV20-1,TRBJ1-4,NA,SAEAGTGTEKLF
TRBV7-8,TRBJ2-7,many,ASSFDISYEQY
TRBV6-6,TRBJ2-3,NA,ASSYGRPSGTDTQY
TRBV7-2,TRBJ2-1,NA,ASSMDRYSYNEQF
TRBV19,TRBJ2-7,few,AGADYEQY